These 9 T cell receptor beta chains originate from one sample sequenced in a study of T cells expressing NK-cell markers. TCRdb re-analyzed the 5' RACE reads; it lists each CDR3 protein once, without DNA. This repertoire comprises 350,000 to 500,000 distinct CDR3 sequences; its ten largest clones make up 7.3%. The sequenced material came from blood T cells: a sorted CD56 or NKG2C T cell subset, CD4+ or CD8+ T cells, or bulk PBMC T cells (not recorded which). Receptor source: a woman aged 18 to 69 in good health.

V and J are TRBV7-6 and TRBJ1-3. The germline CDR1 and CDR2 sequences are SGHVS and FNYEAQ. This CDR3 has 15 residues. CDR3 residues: CASSLQPEDGNTIYF. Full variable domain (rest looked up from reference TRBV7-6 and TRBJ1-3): GAGVSQSPRYKVTKRGQDVALRCDPISGHVSLYWYRQALGQGPEFLTYFNYEAQQDKSGLPNDRFSAERPEGSISTLTIQRTEQRDSAMYRCASSLQPEDGNTIYFGEGSWLTVV.

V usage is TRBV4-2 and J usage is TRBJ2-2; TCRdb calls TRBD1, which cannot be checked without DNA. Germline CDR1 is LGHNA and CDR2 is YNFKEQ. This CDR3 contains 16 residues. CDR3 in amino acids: CASSPGRIANTGELFF.

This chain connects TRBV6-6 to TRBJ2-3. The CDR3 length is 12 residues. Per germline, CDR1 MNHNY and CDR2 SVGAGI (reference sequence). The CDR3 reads CASRDSSDTQYF.

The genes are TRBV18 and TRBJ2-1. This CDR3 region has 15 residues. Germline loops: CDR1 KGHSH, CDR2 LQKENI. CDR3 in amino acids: CASSPTVHRVNEQFF.

The CDR3 is CASSYTLTANTGELFF. The gene calls are TRBV6-5 and TRBJ2-2; TCRdb's D call, TRBD1, is unchecked because there is no DNA. CDR3 length: 16 amino acids. CDR1 and CDR2 (germline): MNHEY, SVGAGI.

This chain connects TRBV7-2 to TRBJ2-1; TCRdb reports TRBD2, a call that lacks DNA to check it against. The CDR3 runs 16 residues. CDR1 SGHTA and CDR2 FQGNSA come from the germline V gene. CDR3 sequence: CASSLTTSGRGNEQFF.

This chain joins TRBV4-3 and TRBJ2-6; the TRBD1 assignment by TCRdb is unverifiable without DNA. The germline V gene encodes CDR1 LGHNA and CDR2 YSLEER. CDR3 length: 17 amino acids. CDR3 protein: CASSQGAGFSGANVLTF.

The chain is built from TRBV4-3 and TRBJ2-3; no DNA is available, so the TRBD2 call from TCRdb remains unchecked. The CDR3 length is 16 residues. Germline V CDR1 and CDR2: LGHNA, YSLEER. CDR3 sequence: CASSQDPGTSVDTQYF.

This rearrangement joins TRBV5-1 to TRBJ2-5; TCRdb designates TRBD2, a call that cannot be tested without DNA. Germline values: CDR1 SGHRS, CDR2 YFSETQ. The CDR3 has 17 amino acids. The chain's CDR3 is CASSLAQQRGYQETQYF.